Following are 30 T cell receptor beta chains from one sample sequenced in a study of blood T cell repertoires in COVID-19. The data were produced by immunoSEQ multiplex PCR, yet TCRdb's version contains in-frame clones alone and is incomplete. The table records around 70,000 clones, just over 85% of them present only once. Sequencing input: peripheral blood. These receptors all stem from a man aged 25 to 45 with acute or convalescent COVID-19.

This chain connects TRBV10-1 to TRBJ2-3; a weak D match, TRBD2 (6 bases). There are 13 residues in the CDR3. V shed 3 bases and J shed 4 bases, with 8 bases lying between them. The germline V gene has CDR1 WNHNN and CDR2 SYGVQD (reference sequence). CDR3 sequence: CASSDASADTQYF. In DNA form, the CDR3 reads TGCGCCAGCAGTGACGCTAGCGCAGATACGCAGTATTTT.

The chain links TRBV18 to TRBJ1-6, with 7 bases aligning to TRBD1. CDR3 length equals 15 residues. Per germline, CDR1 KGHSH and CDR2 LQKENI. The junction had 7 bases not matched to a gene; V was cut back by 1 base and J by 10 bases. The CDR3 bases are TGTGCCAGCTCACCACTGACAGGGCCGGGCTCACCCCTCCACTTT. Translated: CASSPLTGPGSPLHF.

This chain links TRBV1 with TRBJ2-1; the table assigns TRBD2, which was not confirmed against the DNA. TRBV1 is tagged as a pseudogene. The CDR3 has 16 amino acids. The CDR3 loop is CTSSQTLLAGEDEQFF. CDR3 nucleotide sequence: TGCACCAGCAGCCAAACCCTGCTAGCGGGAGAGGATGAGCAGTTCTTC.

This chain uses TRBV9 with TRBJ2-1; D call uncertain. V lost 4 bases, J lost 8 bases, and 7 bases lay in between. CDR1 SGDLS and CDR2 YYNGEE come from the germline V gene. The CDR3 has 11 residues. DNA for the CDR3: TGTGCCAGCAGCAGTGCGGATGAGCAGTTCTTC. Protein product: CASSSADEQFF.

The CDR3 nucleotides read TGTGCCAGCAGTTTATCGACGTCAGGGCGTTATGGCTACACCTTC. Its translation: CASSLSTSGRYGYTF. This chain joins TRBV27 and TRBJ1-2; perhaps TRBD1 as D (5 bases). The germline V gene encodes CDR1 MNHEY and CDR2 SMNVEV (reference sequence). V was shortened by 0 bases and J by 5 bases, with 13 bases between the two germline ends. The CDR3 is 15 amino acids.

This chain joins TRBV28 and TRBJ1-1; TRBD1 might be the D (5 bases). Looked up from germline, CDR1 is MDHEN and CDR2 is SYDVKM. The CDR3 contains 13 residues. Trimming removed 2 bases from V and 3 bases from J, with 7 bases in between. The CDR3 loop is CASSLATDTEAFF. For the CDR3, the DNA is TGTGCCAGCAGTTTAGCGACAGACACTGAAGCTTTCTTT. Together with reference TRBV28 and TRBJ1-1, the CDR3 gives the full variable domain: DVKVTQSSRYLVKRTGEKVFLECVQDMDHENMFWYRQDPGLGLRLIYFSYDVKMKEKGDIPEGYSVSREKKERFSLILESASTNQTSMYLCASSLATDTEAFFGQGTRLTVV.

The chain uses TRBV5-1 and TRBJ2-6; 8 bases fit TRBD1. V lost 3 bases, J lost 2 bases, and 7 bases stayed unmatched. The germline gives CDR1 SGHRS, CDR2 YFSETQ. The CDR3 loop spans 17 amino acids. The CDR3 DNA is TGCGCCAGCAGCTCGGGACAGGTTTACACTGGGGCCAACGTCCTGACTTTC. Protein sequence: CASSSGQVYTGANVLTF.

DNA of the CDR3: TGTGCCACCAGTGATTTAACGGAGGACACCGGGGAGCTGTTTTTT. It yields the protein CATSDLTEDTGELFF. The rearrangement links TRBV24-1 to TRBJ2-2, with D maybe TRBD2 (5 bases). The CDR3 has 15 residues. Per germline, CDR1 KGHDR and CDR2 SFDVKD. Deletions cut 1 base from V and 3 bases from J, with 8 bases between.

This CDR3 is CASSPRGTANEKLFF. CDR3 bases: TGTGCCAGCAGCCCGAGGGGGACGGCTAATGAAAAACTGTTTTTT. V gene TRBV4-2 combines with J gene TRBJ1-4; weak D call: TRBD1 (6 bases). CDR1 LGHNA and CDR2 YNFKEQ come from the germline V gene. The CDR3 is 15 residues long. V was pared by 4 bases and J by 3 bases, with 12 bases between.

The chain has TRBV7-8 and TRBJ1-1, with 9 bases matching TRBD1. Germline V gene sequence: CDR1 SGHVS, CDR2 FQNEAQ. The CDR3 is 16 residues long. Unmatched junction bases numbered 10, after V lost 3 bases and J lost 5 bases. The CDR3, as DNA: TGTGCCAGCAGCTTCGACTACAGGGGGCGGAATACTGAAGCTTTCTTT. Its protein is CASSFDYRGRNTEAFF. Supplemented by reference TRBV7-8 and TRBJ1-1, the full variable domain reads GAGVSQSPRYKVAKRGQDVALRCDPISGHVSLFWYQQALGQGPEFLTYFQNEAQLDKSGLPSDRFFAERPEGSVSTLKIQRTQQEDSAVYLCASSFDYRGRNTEAFFGQGTRLTVV.

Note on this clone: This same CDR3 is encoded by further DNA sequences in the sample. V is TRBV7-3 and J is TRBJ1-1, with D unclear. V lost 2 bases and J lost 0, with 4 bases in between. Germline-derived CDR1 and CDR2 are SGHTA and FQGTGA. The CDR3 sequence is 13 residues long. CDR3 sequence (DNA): TGTGCCAGCAGCTTATCCATGAACACTGAAGCTTTCTTT. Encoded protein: CASSLSMNTEAFF. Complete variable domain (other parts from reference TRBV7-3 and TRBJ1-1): GAGVSQTPSNKVTEKGKYVELRCDPISGHTALYWYRQSLGQGPEFLIYFQGTGAADDSGLPNDRFFAVRPEGSVSTLKIQRTERGDSAVYLCASSLSMNTEAFFGQGTRLTVV.

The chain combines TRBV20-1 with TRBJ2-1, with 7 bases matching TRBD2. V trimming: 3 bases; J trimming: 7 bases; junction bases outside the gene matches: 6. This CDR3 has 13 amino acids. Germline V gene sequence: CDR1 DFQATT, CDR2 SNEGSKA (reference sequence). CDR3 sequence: CSASGQGGNEQFF. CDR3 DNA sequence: TGCAGTGCTAGTGGGCAGGGAGGGAATGAGCAGTTCTTC.

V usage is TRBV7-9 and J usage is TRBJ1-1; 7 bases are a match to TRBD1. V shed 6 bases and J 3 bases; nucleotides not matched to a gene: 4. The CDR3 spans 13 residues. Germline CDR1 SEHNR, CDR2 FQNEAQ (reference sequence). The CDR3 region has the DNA TGTGCCAGCAGGGGACAGCCAGACACTGAAGCTTTCTTT. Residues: CASRGQPDTEAFF.

CDR3 nucleotides: TGCGCCAGCAGCTTACAGCGGGACACAGATACGCAGTATTTT. It codes for CASSLQRDTDTQYF. The V call is TRBV5-1, the J call TRBJ2-3; 7 bases line up with TRBD2. CDR1 is SGHRS, CDR2 YFSETQ, per germline. The CDR3 runs 14 residues. V trimming: 2 bases; J trimming: 2 bases; junction bases outside the gene matches: 2.

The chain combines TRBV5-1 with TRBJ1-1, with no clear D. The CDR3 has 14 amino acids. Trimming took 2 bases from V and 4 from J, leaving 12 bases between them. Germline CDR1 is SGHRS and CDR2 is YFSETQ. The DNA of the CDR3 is TGCGCCAGCAGCTTTTTGGCAGAGGCCACTGAAGCTTTCTTT. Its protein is CASSFLAEATEAFF.

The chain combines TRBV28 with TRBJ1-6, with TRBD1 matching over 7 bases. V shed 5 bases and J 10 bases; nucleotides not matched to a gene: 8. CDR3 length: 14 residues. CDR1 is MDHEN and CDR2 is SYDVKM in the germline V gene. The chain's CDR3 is CASSADREHSPLHF. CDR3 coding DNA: TGTGCCAGCAGTGCCGACAGGGAGCACTCACCCCTCCACTTT.

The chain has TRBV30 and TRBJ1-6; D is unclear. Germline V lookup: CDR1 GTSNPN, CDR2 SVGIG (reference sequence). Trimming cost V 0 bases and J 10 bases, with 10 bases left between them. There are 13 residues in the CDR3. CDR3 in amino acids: CAWSVLGTSPLHF. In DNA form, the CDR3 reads TGTGCCTGGAGTGTACTAGGTACCTCACCCCTCCACTTT.

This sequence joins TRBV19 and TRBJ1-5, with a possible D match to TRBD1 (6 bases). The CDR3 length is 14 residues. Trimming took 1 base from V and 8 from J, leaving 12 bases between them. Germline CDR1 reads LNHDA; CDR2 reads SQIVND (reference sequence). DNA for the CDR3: TGTGCCAGTAGTATAGCGACAGGTCTTGAGCCCCAGCATTTT. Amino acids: CASSIATGLEPQHF.

CDR3 sequence reads: CASSQPGLAGNEQFF. The CDR3 DNA follows: TGCGCCAGCAGCCAACCCGGACTAGCGGGAAATGAGCAGTTCTTC. V usage is TRBV4-3 and J usage is TRBJ2-1; TRBD2 matches 12 bases. CDR3 size: 15 residues. Germline V gene lookup returns CDR1 LGHNA and CDR2 YSLEER. V lost 2 bases and J lost 7; bases outside the gene matches: 3.

The CDR3 loop is CASSQHSGRNHEQYF. The CDR3 region has the DNA TGCGCCAGCAGCCAACATAGCGGGAGGAACCACGAGCAGTACTTC. The chain joins TRBV4-1 to TRBJ2-7, with 10 positions matching TRBD2. V gave up 2 bases and J gave up 5 bases; unmatched junction bases: 6. The germline V gene has CDR1 MGHRA and CDR2 YSYEKL. This CDR3 region has 15 residues.

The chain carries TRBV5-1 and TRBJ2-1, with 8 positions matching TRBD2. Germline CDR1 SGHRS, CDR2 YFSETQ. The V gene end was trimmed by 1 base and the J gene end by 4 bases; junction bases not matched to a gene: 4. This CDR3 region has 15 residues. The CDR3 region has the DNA TGCGCCAGCAGCTTGTCCGGGAGGGGATACAATGAGCAGTTCTTC. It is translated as CASSLSGRGYNEQFF.

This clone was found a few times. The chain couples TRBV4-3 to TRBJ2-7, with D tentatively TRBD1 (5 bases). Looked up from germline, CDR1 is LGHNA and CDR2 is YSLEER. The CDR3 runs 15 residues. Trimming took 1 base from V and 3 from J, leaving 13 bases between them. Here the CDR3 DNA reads TGCGCCAGCAGCCAAGGGGCAGGGTCTTTCTACGAGCAGTACTTC. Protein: CASSQGAGSFYEQYF.

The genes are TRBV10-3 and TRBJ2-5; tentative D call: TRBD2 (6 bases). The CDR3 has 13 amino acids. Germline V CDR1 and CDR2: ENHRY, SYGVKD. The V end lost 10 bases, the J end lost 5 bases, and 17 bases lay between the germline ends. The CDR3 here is CATMAIREETQYF. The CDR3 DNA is TGTGCCACCATGGCTATACGGGAGGAGACCCAGTACTTC.

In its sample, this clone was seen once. The CDR3 here is CASRDRVNYGYTF. DNA of the CDR3: TGTGCCAGCAGGGACAGGGTTAACTATGGCTACACCTTC. The chain recombines TRBV27 with TRBJ1-2, with 8 bases identical to TRBD1. The germline V gene has CDR1 MNHEY and CDR2 SMNVEV (reference sequence). The V and J ends lost 6 bases and 1 base, in that order; junction bases with no gene match: 1. The CDR3 has 13 residues.

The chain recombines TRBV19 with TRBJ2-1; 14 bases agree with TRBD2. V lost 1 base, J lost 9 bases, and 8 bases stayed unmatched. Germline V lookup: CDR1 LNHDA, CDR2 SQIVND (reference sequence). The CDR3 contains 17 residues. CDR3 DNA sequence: TGTGCCAGTAGTATAGGGGGGACTAGCGGGAGACGCAGTGAGCAGTTCTTC. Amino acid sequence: CASSIGGTSGRRSEQFF.

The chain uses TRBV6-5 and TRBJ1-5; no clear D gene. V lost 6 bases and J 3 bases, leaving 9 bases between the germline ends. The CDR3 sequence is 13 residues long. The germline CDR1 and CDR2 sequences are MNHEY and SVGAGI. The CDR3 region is CASRRRDNQPQHF. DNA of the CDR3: TGTGCCAGCAGGAGACGGGACAATCAGCCCCAGCATTTT.

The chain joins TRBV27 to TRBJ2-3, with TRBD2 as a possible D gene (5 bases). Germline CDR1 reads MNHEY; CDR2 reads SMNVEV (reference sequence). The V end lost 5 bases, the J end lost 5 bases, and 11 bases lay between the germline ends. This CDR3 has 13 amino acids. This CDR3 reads CASSQWELDTQYF. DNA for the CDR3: TGTGCCAGCAGTCAGTGGGAGCTAGATACGCAGTATTTT.

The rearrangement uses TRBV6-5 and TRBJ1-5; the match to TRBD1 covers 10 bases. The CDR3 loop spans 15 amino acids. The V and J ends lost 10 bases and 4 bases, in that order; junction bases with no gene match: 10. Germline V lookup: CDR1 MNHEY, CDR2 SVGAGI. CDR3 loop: CAIPGTGEGNQPQHF. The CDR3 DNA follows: TGTGCCATCCCCGGGACAGGGGAGGGGAATCAGCCCCAGCATTTT.

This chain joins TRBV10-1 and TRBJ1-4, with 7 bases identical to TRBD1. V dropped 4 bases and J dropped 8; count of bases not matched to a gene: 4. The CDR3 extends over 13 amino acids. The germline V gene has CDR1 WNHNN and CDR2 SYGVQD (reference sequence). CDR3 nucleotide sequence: TGCGCCAGCAGTGCGAACAGGGGCGAAAAACTGTTTTTT. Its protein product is CASSANRGEKLFF.

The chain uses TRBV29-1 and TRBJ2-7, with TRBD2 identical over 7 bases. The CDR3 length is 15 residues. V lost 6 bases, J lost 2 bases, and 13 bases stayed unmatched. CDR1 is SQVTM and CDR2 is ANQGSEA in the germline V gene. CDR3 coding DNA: TGCAGCGTCACTAGCGACTCAGGGCTTACCTACGAGCAGTACTTC. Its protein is CSVTSDSGLTYEQYF.